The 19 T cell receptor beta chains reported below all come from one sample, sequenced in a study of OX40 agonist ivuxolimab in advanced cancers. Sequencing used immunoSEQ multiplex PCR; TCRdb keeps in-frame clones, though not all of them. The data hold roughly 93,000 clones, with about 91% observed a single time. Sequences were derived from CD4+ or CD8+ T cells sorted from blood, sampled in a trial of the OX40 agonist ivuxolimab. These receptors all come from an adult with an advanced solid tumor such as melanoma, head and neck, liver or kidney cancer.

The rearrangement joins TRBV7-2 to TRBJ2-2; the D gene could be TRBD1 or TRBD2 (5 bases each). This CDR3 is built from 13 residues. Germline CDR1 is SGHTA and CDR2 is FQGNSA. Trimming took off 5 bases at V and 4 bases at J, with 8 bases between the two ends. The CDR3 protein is CASSQGPTGELFF. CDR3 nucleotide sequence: TGTGCCAGCAGCCAGGGACCCACCGGGGAGCTGTTTTTT. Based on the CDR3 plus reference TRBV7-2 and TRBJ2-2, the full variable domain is GAGVSQSPSNKVTEKGKDVELRCDPISGHTALYWYRQSLGQGLEFLIYFQGNSAPDKSGLPSDRFSAERTGGSVSTLTIQRTQQEDSAVYLCASSQGPTGELFFGEGSRLTVL.

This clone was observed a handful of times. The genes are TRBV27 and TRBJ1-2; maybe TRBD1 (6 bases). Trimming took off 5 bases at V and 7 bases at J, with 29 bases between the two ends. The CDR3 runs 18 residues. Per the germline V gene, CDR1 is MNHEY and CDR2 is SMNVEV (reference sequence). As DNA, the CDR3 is TGTGCCAGCAGTACGACGAAACTACTTAGGGCCGGGGGCGGTGGCTACACCTTC. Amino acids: CASSTTKLLRAGGGGYTF.

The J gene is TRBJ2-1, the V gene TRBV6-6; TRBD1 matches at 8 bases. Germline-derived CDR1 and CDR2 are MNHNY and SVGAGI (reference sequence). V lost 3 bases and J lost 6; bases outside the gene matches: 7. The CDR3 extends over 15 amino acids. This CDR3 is CASSYWDRPPNEQFF. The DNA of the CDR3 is TGTGCCAGCAGTTATTGGGACAGGCCGCCCAATGAGCAGTTCTTC.

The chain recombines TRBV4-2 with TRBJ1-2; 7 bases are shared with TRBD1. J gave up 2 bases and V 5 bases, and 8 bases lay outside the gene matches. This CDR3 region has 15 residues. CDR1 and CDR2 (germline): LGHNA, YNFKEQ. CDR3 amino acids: CASSFVTGTNYGYTF. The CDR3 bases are TGTGCCAGCAGCTTTGTGACAGGGACCAACTATGGCTACACCTTC.

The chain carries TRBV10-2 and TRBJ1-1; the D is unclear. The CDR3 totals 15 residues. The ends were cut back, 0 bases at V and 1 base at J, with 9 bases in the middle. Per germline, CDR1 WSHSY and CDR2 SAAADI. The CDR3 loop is CASSESRGSNTEAFF. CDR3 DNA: TGCGCCAGCAGTGAGTCTCGAGGATCGAACACTGAAGCTTTCTTT.

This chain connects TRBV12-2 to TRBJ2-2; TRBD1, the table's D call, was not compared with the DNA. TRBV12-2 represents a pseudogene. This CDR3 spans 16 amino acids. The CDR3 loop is CASRCWTGRNTGELFF. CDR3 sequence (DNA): TGTGCAAGTCGCTGCTGGACAGGGCGGAACACCGGGGAGCTGTTTTTT.

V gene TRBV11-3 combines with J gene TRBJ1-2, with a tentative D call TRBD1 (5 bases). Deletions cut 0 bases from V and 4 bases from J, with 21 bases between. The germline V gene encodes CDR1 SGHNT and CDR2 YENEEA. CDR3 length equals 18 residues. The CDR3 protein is CASSLDDSEGESTYGYTF. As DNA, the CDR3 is TGTGCCAGCAGCTTAGATGATTCCGAAGGGGAAAGCACCTATGGCTACACCTTC.

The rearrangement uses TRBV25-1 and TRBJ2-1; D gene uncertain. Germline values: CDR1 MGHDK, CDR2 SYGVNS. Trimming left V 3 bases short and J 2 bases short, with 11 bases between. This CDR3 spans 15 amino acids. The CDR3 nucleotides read TGTGCCAGCAGTGAGGGCTCCTCTACCTACAATGAGCAGTTCTTC. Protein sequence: CASSEGSSTYNEQFF.

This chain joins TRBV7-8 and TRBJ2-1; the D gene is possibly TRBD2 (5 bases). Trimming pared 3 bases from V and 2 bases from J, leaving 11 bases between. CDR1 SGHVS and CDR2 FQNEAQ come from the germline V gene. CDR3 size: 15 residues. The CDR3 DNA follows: TGTGCCAGCAGCTTTAGGGAGCATCCCTACAATGAGCAGTTCTTC. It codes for CASSFREHPYNEQFF.

The chain's CDR3 is CASSQTGGMETQYF. The CDR3 DNA sequence: TGTGCCAGCAGTCAAACAGGGGGTATGGAGACCCAGTACTTC. The chain couples TRBV28 to TRBJ2-5; TRBD1 matches 8 bases. The CDR3 is 14 amino acids. V was clipped by 5 bases and J by 5 bases; unmatched bases: 7. Per germline, CDR1 MDHEN and CDR2 SYDVKM. Complete variable domain (other parts from reference TRBV28 and TRBJ2-5): DVKVTQSSRYLVKRTGEKVFLECVQDMDHENMFWYRQDPGLGLRLIYFSYDVKMKEKGDIPEGYSVSREKKERFSLILESASTNQTSMYLCASSQTGGMETQYFGPGTRLLVL.

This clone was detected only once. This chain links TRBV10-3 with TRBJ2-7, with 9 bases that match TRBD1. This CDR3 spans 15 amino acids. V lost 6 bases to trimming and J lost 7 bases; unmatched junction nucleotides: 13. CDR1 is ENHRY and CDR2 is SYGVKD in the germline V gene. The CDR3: CAIRPGTGRADEQYF. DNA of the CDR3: TGTGCCATCAGACCCGGGACAGGGAGAGCGGATGAGCAGTACTTC.

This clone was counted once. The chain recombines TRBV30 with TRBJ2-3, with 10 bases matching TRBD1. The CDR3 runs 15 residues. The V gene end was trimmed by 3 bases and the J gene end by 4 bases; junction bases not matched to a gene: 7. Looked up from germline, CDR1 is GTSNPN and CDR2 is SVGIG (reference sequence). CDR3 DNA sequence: TGTGCCTGGAGCCTAGGGACAGGGGATGCAGATACGCAGTATTTT. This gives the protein CAWSLGTGDADTQYF.

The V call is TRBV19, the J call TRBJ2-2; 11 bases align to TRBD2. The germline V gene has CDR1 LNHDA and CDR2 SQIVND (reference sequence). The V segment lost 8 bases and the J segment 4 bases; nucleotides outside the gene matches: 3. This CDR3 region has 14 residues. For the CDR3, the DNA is TGTGCCAGTGGGGGACTAGCGGTCACCGGGGAGCTGTTTTTT. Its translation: CASGGLAVTGELFF. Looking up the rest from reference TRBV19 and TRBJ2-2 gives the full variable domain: DGGITQSPKYLFRKEGQNVTLSCEQNLNHDAMYWYRQDPGQGLRLIYYSQIVNDFQKGDIAEGYSVSREKKESFPLTVTSAQKNPTAFYLCASGGLAVTGELFFGEGSRLTVL.

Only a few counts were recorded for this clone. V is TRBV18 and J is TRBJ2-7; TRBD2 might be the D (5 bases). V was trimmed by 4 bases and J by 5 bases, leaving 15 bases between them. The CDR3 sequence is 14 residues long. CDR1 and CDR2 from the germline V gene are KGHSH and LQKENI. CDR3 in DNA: TGTGCCAGCTCACGCCGTAGTTACGGGGACGAGCAGTACTTC. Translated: CASSRRSYGDEQYF.

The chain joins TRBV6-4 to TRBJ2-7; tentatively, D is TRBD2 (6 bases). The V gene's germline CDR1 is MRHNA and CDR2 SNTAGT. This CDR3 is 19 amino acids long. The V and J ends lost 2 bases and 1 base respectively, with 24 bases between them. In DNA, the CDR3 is TGTGCCAGCAGTGACCCCTTTCTAGCGCCAGAGGCGAGTTCCTACGAGCAGTACTTC. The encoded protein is CASSDPFLAPEASSYEQYF.

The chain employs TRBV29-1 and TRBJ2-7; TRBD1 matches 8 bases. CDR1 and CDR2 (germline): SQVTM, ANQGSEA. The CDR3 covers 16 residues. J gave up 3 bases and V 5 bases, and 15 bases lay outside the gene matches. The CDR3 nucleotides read TGCAGCGTTATGAGATCTGTGAGAGACAGGGGCTACGAGCAGTACTTC. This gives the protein CSVMRSVRDRGYEQYF.

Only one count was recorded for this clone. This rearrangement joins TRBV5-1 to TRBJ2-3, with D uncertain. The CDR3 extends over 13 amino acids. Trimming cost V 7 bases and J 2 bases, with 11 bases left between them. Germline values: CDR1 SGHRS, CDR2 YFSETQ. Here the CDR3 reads CASGYSNTDTQYF. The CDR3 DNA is TGCGCCAGCGGGTATAGCAACACAGATACGCAGTATTTT. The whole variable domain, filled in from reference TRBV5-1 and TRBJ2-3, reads KAGVTQTPRYLIKTRGQQVTLSCSPISGHRSVSWYQQTPGQGLQFLFEYFSETQRNKGNFPGRFSGRQFSNSRSEMNVSTLELGDSALYLCASGYSNTDTQYFGPGTRLTVL.

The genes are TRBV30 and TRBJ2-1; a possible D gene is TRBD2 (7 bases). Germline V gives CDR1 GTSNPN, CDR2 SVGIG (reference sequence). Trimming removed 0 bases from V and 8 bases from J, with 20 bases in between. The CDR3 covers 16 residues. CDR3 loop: CAWSVGGALLSHEQFF. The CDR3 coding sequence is TGTGCCTGGAGTGTGGGGGGGGCTCTCCTCAGCCATGAGCAGTTCTTC.

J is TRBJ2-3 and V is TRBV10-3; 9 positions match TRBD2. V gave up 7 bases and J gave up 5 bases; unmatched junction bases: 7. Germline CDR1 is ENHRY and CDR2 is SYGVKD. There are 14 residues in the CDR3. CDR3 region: CAINYSGSQDTQYF. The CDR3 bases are TGTGCCATCAATTATAGCGGGAGTCAAGATACGCAGTATTTT.